A single sample is the source of the 3 T cell receptor beta chains below, sequenced in a study of beta chain features in type 1 diabetes. General study points: The study found moderately but significantly shorter TCRB CDR3s in all four CD4+ subsets of Type 1 diabetes patients.

No antigen is known for these receptors. Of the isolated RNA, all was reverse transcribed, and so the sequenced material was expressed TCRB transcripts. Some clones are missing from TCRdb's copy, which holds only in-frame ones; the method was immunoSEQ multiplex PCR. The data contain about 700,000 clones, around 15% of them singletons. Sequencing used naive CD4+ T cells from blood. The receptor source for this set is a man younger than 35 with type 1 diabetes.

This clone was counted between two and nine times. This chain links TRBV12-5 with TRBJ1-6, with D unclear. Germline V gene data show CDR1 as LGHNT and CDR2 as FRNRAP. Trimming cost V 3 bases and J 0 bases, with 15 bases left between them. The CDR3 runs 18 residues. The CDR3 region has the DNA TGTGCTAGTGGTTTCGTCTCAGCTAGAAGCTCCTATAATTCACCCCTCCACTTT. This translates into CASGFVSARSSYNSPLHF. The complete variable domain, with remaining parts taken from reference TRBV12-5 and TRBJ1-6, reads DARVTQTPRHKVTEMGQEVTMRCQPILGHNTVFWYRQTMMQGLELLAYFRNRAPLDDSGMPKDRFSAEMPDATLATLKIQPSEPRDSAVYFCASGFVSARSSYNSPLHFGNGTRLTVT.

This clone was found a few times. J is TRBJ2-3 and V is TRBV28; 9 nucleotides line up with TRBD1. V gave up 5 bases and J gave up 6 bases; unmatched junction bases: 9. Germline V lookup: CDR1 MDHEN, CDR2 SYDVKM. The CDR3 contains 15 residues. The CDR3 DNA is TGTGCCAGCAGTACCGCCGGGACAGGGTTGGATACGCAGTATTTT. This translates into CASSTAGTGLDTQYF.

As regards this clone: Within the sample, other DNA sequences also encode this same CDR3. V and J are TRBV6-5 and TRBJ2-3, with D perhaps TRBD1 (5 bases). From germline, CDR1 is MNHEY and CDR2 SVGAGI. Between the trimmed V and J ends, which lost 2 bases and 0 bases, there was a span of 6 bases. The length of the CDR3 is 14 residues. This chain's CDR3 is CASSYGASTDTQYF. CDR3 in DNA: TGTGCCAGCAGTTACGGGGCGAGCACAGATACGCAGTATTTT.